This T cell receptor beta chain was observed in a study of beta chain features in type 1 diabetes. The overall study: Summed over all samples, the examined sorted cells came to about 110 million. Whole-study results and caveats: Moderately but significantly shorter TCRB CDR3s were found in Type 1 diabetes patients in all four CD4+ subsets.

Concerning this clone: Its antigen is unidentified.

Isolated RNA was reverse transcribed in full, so expressed TCRB transcripts were sequenced. Produced via immunoSEQ multiplex PCR; TCRdb's table is partial and in-frame only. This table has 100,000 to 150,000 clones, 15% to 20% appearing once. Sequenced sample: central memory CD4+ T cells from blood. The receptor's source is a man aged 18 to 35 with type 1 diabetes.

The CDR3 here is CASSEIRTGDNEQFF. The CDR3 nucleotides read TGTGCCAGCAGTGAAATAAGGACAGGGGACAATGAGCAGTTCTTC. The rearrangement uses TRBV2 and TRBJ2-1, with 9 bases identical to TRBD1. The V and J ends lost 2 bases and 5 bases, in that order; junction bases with no gene match: 4. The CDR3 runs 15 residues. Germline values: CDR1 SNHLY, CDR2 FYNNEI.